This TCR beta chain was recovered during a study of memory CD4+ T cells and cytomegalovirus serostatus. On the study more broadly: Donors were healthy Belgian adults, several CMV seropositive and roughly 25 seronegative.

Trimming cost V 3 bases and J 6 bases; bases outside gene matches: 4. Germline-derived CDR1 and CDR2 are KGHSH and LQKENI. This CDR3 has 14 residues. TCRdb's table, derived via immunoSEQ multiplex PCR, lists solely in-frame clones and lacks some. This repertoire shows tens of thousands of clones, roughly three quarters found once; its top ten account for 0.88%. This clone appeared a few times. Single viable CD3+CD4+CD8-CD45RO+ cells were sorted as the memory CD4+ T cells. This TCR was sampled from an adult in good health and CMV-seronegative. The sequenced sample consisted of memory CD4+ T cells from blood. The V call is TRBV18, the J call TRBJ1-5, with 8 bases aligning to TRBD1. This CDR3 reads CASSPGQGGQPQHF. The DNA of the CDR3 is TGTGCCAGCTCACCTGGACAGGGCGGTCAGCCCCAGCATTTT. The complete variable domain, with remaining parts taken from reference TRBV18 and TRBJ1-5, reads NAGVMQNPRHLVRRRGQEARLRCSPMKGHSHVYWYRQLPEEGLKFMVYLQKENIIDESGMPKERFSAEFPKEGPSILRIQQVVRGDSAAYFCASSPGQGGQPQHFGDGTRLSIL.